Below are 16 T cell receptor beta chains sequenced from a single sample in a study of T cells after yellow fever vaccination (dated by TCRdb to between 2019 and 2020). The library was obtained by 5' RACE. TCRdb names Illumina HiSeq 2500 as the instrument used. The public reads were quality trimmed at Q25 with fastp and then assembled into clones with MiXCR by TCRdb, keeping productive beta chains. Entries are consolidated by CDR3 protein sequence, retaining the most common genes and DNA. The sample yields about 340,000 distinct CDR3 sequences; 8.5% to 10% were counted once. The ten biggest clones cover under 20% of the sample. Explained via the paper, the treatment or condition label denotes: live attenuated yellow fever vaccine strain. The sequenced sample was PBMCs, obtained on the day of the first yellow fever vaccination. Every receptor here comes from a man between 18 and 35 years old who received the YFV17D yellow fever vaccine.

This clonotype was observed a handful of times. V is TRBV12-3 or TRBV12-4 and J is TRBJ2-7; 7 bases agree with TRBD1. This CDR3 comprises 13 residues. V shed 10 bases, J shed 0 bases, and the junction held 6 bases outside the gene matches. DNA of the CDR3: TGTGCCACAACAGACAGGGTCTCCTACGAGCAGTACTTC. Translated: CATTDRVSYEQYF.

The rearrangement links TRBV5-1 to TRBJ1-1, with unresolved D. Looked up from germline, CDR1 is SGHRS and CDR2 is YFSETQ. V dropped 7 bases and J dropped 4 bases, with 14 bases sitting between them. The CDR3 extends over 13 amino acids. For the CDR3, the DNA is TGCGCCAGCGGCAGAGGTGGCGTCACTGAAGCTTTCTTT. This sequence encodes CASGRGGVTEAFF.

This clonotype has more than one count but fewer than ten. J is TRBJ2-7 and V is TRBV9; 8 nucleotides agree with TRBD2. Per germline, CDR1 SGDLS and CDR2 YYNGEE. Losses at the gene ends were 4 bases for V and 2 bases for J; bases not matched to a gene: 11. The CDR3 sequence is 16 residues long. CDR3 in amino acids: CASSPRGAGGPYEQYF. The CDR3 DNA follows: TGTGCCAGCAGCCCGAGGGGGGCGGGGGGCCCCTACGAGCAGTACTTC. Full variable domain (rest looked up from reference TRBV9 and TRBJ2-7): DSGVTQTPKHLITATGQRVTLRCSPRSGDLSVYWYQQSLDQGLQFLIQYYNGEERAKGNILERFSAQQFPDLHSELNLSSLELGDSALYFCASSPRGAGGPYEQYFGPGTRLTVT.

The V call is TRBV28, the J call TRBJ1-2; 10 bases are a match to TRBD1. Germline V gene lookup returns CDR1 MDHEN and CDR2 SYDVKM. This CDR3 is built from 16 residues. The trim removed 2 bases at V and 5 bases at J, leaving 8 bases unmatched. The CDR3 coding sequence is TGTGCCAGCAGTTTAGAGGGGACAGGGGTGTGGTATGGCTACACCTTC. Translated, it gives CASSLEGTGVWYGYTF.

CDR3 sequence reads: CASSQDAGAGNQPQHF. DNA of the CDR3: TGCGCCAGCAGCCAAGATGCAGGGGCTGGCAATCAGCCCCAGCATTTT. The rearrangement links TRBV4-3 to TRBJ1-5; a possible D gene is TRBD1 (6 bases). Trimming removed 0 bases from V and 2 bases from J, with 11 bases in between. CDR3 size: 16 residues. In germline, CDR1 is LGHNA, CDR2 YSLEER.

Here the CDR3 reads CASSWAGGRDEQYF. The CDR3 nucleotides read TGCGCCAGCAGCTGGGCGGGGGGCCGCGACGAGCAGTACTTC. This chain links TRBV5-1 with TRBJ2-7, with TRBD2 identical over 8 bases. The V gene's germline CDR1 is SGHRS and CDR2 YFSETQ. With V trimmed by 3 bases and J by 5 bases, 7 bases remained unmatched. The CDR3 runs 14 residues.

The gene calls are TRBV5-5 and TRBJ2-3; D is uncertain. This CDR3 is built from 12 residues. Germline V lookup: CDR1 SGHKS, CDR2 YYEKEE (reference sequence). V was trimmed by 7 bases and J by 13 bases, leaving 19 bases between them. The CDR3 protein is CASRLWGQKEYF. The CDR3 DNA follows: TGTGCCAGCCGTTTGTGGGGTCAGAAGGAGTATTTT.

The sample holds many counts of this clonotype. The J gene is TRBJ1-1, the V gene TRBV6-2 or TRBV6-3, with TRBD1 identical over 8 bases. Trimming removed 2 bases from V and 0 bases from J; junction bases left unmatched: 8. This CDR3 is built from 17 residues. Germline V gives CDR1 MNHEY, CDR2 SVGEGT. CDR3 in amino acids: CASSYPRQGRMNTEAFF. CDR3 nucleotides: TGTGCCAGCAGTTACCCCCGACAGGGGCGGATGAACACTGAAGCTTTCTTT.

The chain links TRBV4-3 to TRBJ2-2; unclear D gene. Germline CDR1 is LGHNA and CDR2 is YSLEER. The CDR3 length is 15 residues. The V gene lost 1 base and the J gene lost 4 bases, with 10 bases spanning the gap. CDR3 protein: CASSQGPPGTGELFF. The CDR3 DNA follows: TGCGCCAGCAGCCAAGGGCCGCCAGGCACCGGGGAGCTGTTTTTT.

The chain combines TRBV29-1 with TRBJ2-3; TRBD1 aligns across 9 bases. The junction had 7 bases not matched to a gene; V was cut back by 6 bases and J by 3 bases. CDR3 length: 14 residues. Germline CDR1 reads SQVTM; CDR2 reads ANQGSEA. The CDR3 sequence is CSVRRGTGTDTQYF. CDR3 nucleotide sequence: TGCAGCGTCCGCCGAGGGACAGGGACAGATACGCAGTATTTT.

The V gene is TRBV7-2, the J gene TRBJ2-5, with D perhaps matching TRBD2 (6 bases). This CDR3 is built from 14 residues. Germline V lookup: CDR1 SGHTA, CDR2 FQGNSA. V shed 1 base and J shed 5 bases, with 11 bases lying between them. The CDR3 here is CASSLDGGGETQYF. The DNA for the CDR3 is TGTGCCAGCAGCTTAGATGGTGGGGGGGAGACCCAGTACTTC. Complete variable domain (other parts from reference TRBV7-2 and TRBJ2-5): GAGVSQSPSNKVTEKGKDVELRCDPISGHTALYWYRQSLGQGLEFLIYFQGNSAPDKSGLPSDRFSAERTGGSVSTLTIQRTQQEDSAVYLCASSLDGGGETQYFGPGTRLLVL.

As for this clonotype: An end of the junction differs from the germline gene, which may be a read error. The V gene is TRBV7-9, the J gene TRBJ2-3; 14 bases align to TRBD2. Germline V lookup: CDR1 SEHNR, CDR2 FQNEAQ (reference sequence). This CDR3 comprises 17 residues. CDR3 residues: CASSYATSGGASDMQYF. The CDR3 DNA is TGTGCCAGCAGCTACGCGACTAGCGGGGGGGCCTCAGATATGCAGTATTTT.

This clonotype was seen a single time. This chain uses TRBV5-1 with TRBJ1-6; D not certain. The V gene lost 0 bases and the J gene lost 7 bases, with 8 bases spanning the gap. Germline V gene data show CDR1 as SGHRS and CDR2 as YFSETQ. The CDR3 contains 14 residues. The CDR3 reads CASSLGFENSPLHF. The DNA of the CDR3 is TGCGCCAGCAGCTTGGGATTTGAAAATTCACCCCTCCACTTT.

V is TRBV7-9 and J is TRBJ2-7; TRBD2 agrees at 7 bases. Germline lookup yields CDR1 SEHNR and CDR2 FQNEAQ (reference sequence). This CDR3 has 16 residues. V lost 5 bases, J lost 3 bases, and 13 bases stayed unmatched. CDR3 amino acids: CASSNTGTTPVYEQYF. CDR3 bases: TGTGCCAGCAGCAACACCGGGACTACACCCGTCTACGAGCAGTACTTC. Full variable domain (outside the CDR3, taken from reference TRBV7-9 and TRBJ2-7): DTGVSQNPRHKITKRGQNVTFRCDPISEHNRLYWYRQTLGQGPEFLTYFQNEAQLEKSRLLSDRFSAERPKGSFSTLEIQRTEQGDSAMYLCASSNTGTTPVYEQYFGPGTRLTVT.

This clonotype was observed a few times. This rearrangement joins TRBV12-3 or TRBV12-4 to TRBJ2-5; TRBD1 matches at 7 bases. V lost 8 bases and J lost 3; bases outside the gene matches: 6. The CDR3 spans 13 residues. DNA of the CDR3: TGTGCCAGCCTTATTCAGGGGGAAGAGACCCAGTACTTC. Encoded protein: CASLIQGEETQYF.

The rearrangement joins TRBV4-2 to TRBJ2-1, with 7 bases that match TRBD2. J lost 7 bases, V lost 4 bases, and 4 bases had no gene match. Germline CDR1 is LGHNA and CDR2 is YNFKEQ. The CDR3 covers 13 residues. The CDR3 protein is CASSPGLPNEQFF. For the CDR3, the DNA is TGTGCCAGCAGCCCGGGACTACCGAATGAGCAGTTCTTC.